This T cell receptor (beta chain) was observed in a study of blood T cell repertoires in COVID-19. Looking at the study overall: Spain, Italy and the United States supplied samples that represented acute and convalescent COVID-19. Sources were T cells, B-cell-depleted T cells, or PBMCs; the material itself was cDNA or gDNA.

CDR3 length equals 14 residues. The germline V gene has CDR1 MNHEY and CDR2 SMNVEV (reference sequence). V lost 5 bases and J 0 bases, leaving 11 bases between the germline ends. Authors' data handling: How many nucleated cells were present was estimated from reference gene primer amplification. Clones were read by immunoSEQ multiplex PCR, and TCRdb kept only the in-frame ones, dropping some. Clonal size and the V and J genes are those of that table, whereas D and trimming came from the DNA. The repertoire holds about 310,000 clones, around 90% seen once, with 1% in the top ten. This sequence originates from a man aged 45 to 65 with active or convalescent COVID-19. The rearrangement joins TRBV27 to TRBJ2-7; a weak D match, TRBD2 (6 bases). What was sequenced was peripheral blood. The CDR3 coding sequence is TGTGCCAGCAGTATCTCGGGACTCTCCTACGAGCAGTACTTC. Its protein is CASSISGLSYEQYF.